Shown below are 5 T cell receptor beta chains from a single sample sequenced in a study of response to subunit inactivated influenza vaccine. TCRdb re-called the RT-PCR reads through MiXCR, storing one row per CDR3 protein. Seen here are about 310,000 distinct CDR3 sequences, about 20% observed once, and the top ten hold approximately 10%. The material was PBMCs from blood, obtained 21 months after vaccination. The receptors were gathered from a man between 45 and 75 years old who received an inactivated influenza vaccine.

There are many counts of this clonotype. V and J are TRBV7-2 and TRBJ1-4, with no clear D. Germline V gene sequence: CDR1 SGHTA, CDR2 FQGNSA. The CDR3 contains 14 residues. Deletions cut 3 bases from V and 5 bases from J, with 10 bases between. The CDR3 DNA sequence: TGTGCCAGCAGCTTTAGGAGCAGAAATGAAAAACTGTTTTTT. As protein: CASSFRSRNEKLFF. Together with reference TRBV7-2 and TRBJ1-4, the CDR3 gives the full variable domain: GAGVSQSPSNKVTEKGKDVELRCDPISGHTALYWYRQSLGQGLEFLIYFQGNSAPDKSGLPSDRFSAERTGGSVSTLTIQRTQQEDSAVYLCASSFRSRNEKLFFGSGTQLSVL.

This chain joins TRBV4-2 and TRBJ2-1; 7 bases line up with TRBD2. With V trimmed by 7 bases and J by 0 bases, 9 bases remained unmatched. Looked up from germline, CDR1 is LGHNA and CDR2 is YNFKEQ. The CDR3 is 16 amino acids. CDR3 in amino acids: CASTSSGASSYNEQFF. CDR3 DNA sequence: TGTGCCAGCACTTCAAGCGGGGCGAGCTCCTACAATGAGCAGTTCTTC.

This chain uses TRBV7-2 with TRBJ2-4; D uncertain. Germline V lookup: CDR1 SGHTA, CDR2 FQGNSA. Trimming shortened V by 1 base and J by 4 bases, and 8 bases separated the two germline ends. The CDR3 contains 14 residues. The CDR3 DNA reads TGTGCCAGCAGCTTAGATGTAGGGAAAAACATTCAGTACTTC. Encoded protein: CASSLDVGKNIQYF. Complete variable domain (other parts from reference TRBV7-2 and TRBJ2-4): GAGVSQSPSNKVTEKGKDVELRCDPISGHTALYWYRQSLGQGLEFLIYFQGNSAPDKSGLPSDRFSAERTGGSVSTLTIQRTQQEDSAVYLCASSLDVGKNIQYFGAGTRLSVL.

This clonotype has just a few counts. The V and J genes are TRBV10-2 and TRBJ2-2; no reliable D call. CDR3 length: 14 residues. Trimming removed 6 bases from V and 3 bases from J, with 11 bases in between. Germline loops: CDR1 WSHSY, CDR2 SAAADI. This CDR3 reads CASRYTFDTGELFF. CDR3 sequence (DNA): TGCGCCAGCAGGTACACATTTGACACCGGGGAGCTGTTTTTT.

This clonotype was seen more than once but under ten times. The chain couples TRBV2 to TRBJ2-7; maybe TRBD2 (6 bases). This CDR3 region has 16 residues. The V end lost 6 bases, the J end lost 3 bases, and 21 bases lay between the germline ends. Looked up from germline, CDR1 is SNHLY and CDR2 is FYNNEI. CDR3 sequence (DNA): TGTGCCAGCAGCGAACTACCCGGGACTGGGGGCTACGAGCAGTACTTC. Translated: CASSELPGTGGYEQYF.